The 16 T cell receptor beta chains reported below all come from one sample, sequenced in a study of T-cell reconstitution after alpha-beta-depleted transplantation in children (TCRdb year 2016). The intended sense of this specimen's treatment or condition label: allogeneic hematopoietic cell transplantation with graft depleted of TCRalphabeta T cells and CD19 B cells. The library was built by means of PCR. These reads were obtained on an Illumina HiSeq 2500. To normalize quantification of the TCRbeta repertoire, the TCR libraries were built with molecular barcoding that relied on unique molecular identifiers. In-frame beta chains were kept once TCRdb had trimmed the public reads at Q25 with fastp and called clones with MiXCR. Duplicate CDR3 protein sequences are folded into a single record with the most common DNA and genes. Within this sample are 150,000 to 250,000 distinct CDR3 sequences, with approximately 6% of them counted one time only. The ten most abundant clones make up about 5% of the sample.

This material consisted of PBMCs, taken before TCRalphabeta/CD19-depleted stem cell transplant. These receptors were obtained from a girl in the first two years of life with combined immunodeficiency, due to receive a stem cell transplant.

This clonotype was detected many times. J is TRBJ2-1 and V is TRBV7-6, with a tentative D call TRBD1 (6 bases). Germline V CDR1 and CDR2: SGHVS, FNYEAQ. The CDR3 sequence is 16 residues long. Trimming pared 4 bases from V and 3 bases from J, leaving 16 bases between. CDR3 nucleotide sequence: TGTGCCAGCAGCTCTACTACAGGGCCCCTCTACAATGAGCAGTTCTTC. Encoded protein: CASSSTTGPLYNEQFF.

The table lists this clonotype with many counts. The chain has TRBV7-9 and TRBJ2-3, with 7 bases fitting TRBD1. Germline loops: CDR1 SEHNR, CDR2 FQNEAQ (reference sequence). The CDR3 totals 15 residues. The J segment lost 1 base and the V segment lost 4 bases, leaving 5 bases of the junction unmatched. CDR3: CASSSTGVGTDTQYF. The DNA of the CDR3 is TGTGCCAGCAGCTCCACAGGGGTTGGCACAGATACGCAGTATTTT.

This clonotype occurred many times. The chain uses TRBV7-2 and TRBJ2-7; D remains ambiguous. CDR3 length equals 12 residues. V lost 8 bases, J lost 1 base, and 9 bases lay in between. Germline loops: CDR1 SGHTA, CDR2 FQGNSA. CDR3 bases: TGTGCCAGCTTGAGTGATTCCTACGAGCAGTACTTC. Its protein is CASLSDSYEQYF.

The genes are TRBV7-3 and TRBJ2-5, with TRBD2 matching over 8 bases. The CDR3 runs to 15 residues. V gave up 5 bases and J gave up 4 bases; unmatched junction bases: 9. Germline-derived CDR1 and CDR2 are SGHTA and FQGTGA. The CDR3 protein is CASSGTSGGGETQYF. Here the CDR3 DNA reads TGTGCCAGCAGCGGAACGTCGGGGGGGGGAGAGACCCAGTACTTC.

This clonotype was seen many times. This chain connects TRBV4-2 to TRBJ2-1, with a tentative D call TRBD2 (6 bases). Trimming cost V 3 bases and J 7 bases, with 10 bases left between them. The germline V gene has CDR1 LGHNA and CDR2 YNFKEQ. The CDR3 contains 13 residues. CDR3 coding DNA: TGTGCCAGCAGCCAGCGGGGTGAGAATGAGCAGTTCTTC. Protein sequence: CASSQRGENEQFF.

At least ten counts were recorded for this clonotype. This chain connects TRBV12-3 or TRBV12-4 to TRBJ2-1, with D unresolved. The germline V and J ends were trimmed by 3 bases and 4 bases, with 7 bases remaining between them. CDR3 size: 13 residues. CDR3 in DNA: TGTGCCAGCAGTTTGGCTTTATACAATGAGCAGTTCTTC. Encoded protein: CASSLALYNEQFF.

This clonotype was seen at least ten times. V gene TRBV7-9 combines with J gene TRBJ2-1; either TRBD1 or TRBD2 may supply D (5 bases each). V was trimmed by 5 bases and J by 7 bases, leaving 12 bases between them. Per the germline V gene, CDR1 is SEHNR and CDR2 is FQNEAQ (reference sequence). The CDR3 length is 13 residues. The CDR3 loop reads CASSQGDRNEQFF. In nucleotides, the CDR3 is TGTGCCAGCAGCCAGGGAGACAGAAATGAGCAGTTCTTC.

This clonotype appeared many times. The chain combines TRBV7-2 with TRBJ2-7, with D maybe TRBD2 (6 bases). Germline V gene lookup returns CDR1 SGHTA and CDR2 FQGNSA. With 3 bases removed from V and 3 bases from J, the gap between germline ends came to 15 bases. The CDR3 loop spans 15 amino acids. Here the CDR3 DNA reads TGTGCCAGCAGCTTGCTCTCGGACTACCGCTACGAGCAGTACTTC. It specifies CASSLLSDYRYEQYF.

This clonotype has ten or more counts. J is TRBJ2-7 and V is TRBV4-1; the match to TRBD2 covers 9 bases. The CDR3 extends over 12 amino acids. Trimming removed 5 bases from V and 6 bases from J; junction bases left unmatched: 2. Per the germline V gene, CDR1 is MGHRA and CDR2 is YSYEKL. The CDR3 DNA follows: TGCGCCAGCAGCGATAGCGGGAGCGAGCAGTACTTC. Amino acid sequence: CASSDSGSEQYF.

In its sample, this clonotype was seen a few times. The J gene is TRBJ2-1, the V gene TRBV7-6; D call uncertain. V gave up 1 base and J gave up 7 bases, with 8 bases separating them. The CDR3 contains 13 residues. Germline CDR1 is SGHVS and CDR2 is FNYEAQ. DNA of the CDR3: TGTGCCAGCAGCTTAGGGTGGGAAAATGAGCAGTTCTTC. This sequence encodes CASSLGWENEQFF.

This clonotype was picked up many times. The V gene is TRBV4-3, the J gene TRBJ2-2, with D unclear. V was pared by 0 bases and J by 4 bases, with 9 bases between. This CDR3 is 15 amino acids long. Germline values: CDR1 LGHNA, CDR2 YSLEER. The DNA for the CDR3 is TGCGCCAGCAGCCAAGATCGGGTCGGCACCGGGGAGCTGTTTTTT. Translated: CASSQDRVGTGELFF.

On this clonotype itself: A read error is possible here, since a much larger clone lies one base away. J is TRBJ2-1 and V is TRBV12-3 or TRBV12-4, with TRBD2 identical over 9 bases. The CDR3 consists of 12 residues. Here the CDR3 reads CAGSPPGLAQFF. For the CDR3, the DNA is TGTGCCGGCAGTCCCCCGGGACTAGCACAGTTCTTC.

This chain uses TRBV28 with TRBJ2-5; TRBD1 matches at 7 bases. The CDR3 covers 18 residues. CDR1 MDHEN and CDR2 SYDVKM come from the germline V gene. V was clipped by 2 bases and J by 0 bases; unmatched bases: 12. The CDR3 coding sequence is TGTGCCAGCAGTTTAGGTTGGGGACAGTTTACCCACCAAGAGACCCAGTACTTC. It is translated as CASSLGWGQFTHQETQYF.

This clonotype was seen ten or more times. This sequence joins TRBV29-1 and TRBJ2-5, with D uncertain. V lost 3 bases, J lost 1 base, and 9 bases lay in between. From germline, CDR1 is SQVTM and CDR2 ANQGSEA. CDR3 length: 13 residues. In nucleotides, the CDR3 is TGCAGCGTTGATACAGAACCCCAAGAGACCCAGTACTTC. As protein: CSVDTEPQETQYF.

The table lists this clonotype with a few counts. The chain links TRBV7-8 to TRBJ2-7; D is unclear. Trimming removed 0 bases from V and 5 bases from J, with 17 bases in between. The CDR3 is 16 amino acids. Germline-derived CDR1 and CDR2 are SGHVS and FQNEAQ. The CDR3 bases are TGTGCCAGCAGCTTAGCGCTTATAGTAGGGTTTGACGAGCAGTACTTC. Its protein product is CASSLALIVGFDEQYF. The variable domain in full, with the rest retrieved from reference TRBV7-8 and TRBJ2-7, is GAGVSQSPRYKVAKRGQDVALRCDPISGHVSLFWYQQALGQGPEFLTYFQNEAQLDKSGLPSDRFFAERPEGSVSTLKIQRTQQEDSAVYLCASSLALIVGFDEQYFGPGTRLTVT.

V usage is TRBV3-1 and J usage is TRBJ2-5, with 12 bases that match TRBD2. The CDR3 is 16 amino acids. V dropped 11 bases and J dropped 4; count of bases not matched to a gene: 14. Germline assignment: CDR1 LGHDT and CDR2 YNNKEL (reference sequence). The CDR3 loop reads CASCQAGLAGPETQYF. For the CDR3, the DNA is TGTGCCTCCTGCCAAGCCGGACTAGCGGGACCAGAGACCCAGTACTTC.